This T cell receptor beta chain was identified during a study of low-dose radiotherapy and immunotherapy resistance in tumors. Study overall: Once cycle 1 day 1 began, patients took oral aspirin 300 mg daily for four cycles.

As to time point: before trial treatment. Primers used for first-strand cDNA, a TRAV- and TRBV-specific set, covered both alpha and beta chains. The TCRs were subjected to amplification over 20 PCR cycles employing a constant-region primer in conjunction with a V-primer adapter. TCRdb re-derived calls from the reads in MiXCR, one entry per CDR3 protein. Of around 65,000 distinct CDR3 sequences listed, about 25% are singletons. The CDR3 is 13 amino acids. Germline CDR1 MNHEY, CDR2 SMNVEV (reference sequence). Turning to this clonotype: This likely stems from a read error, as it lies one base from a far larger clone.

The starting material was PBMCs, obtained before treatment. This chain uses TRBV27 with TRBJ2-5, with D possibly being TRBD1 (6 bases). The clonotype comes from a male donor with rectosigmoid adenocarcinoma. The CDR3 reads CATSRMGAETQYF. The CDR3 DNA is TGTGCCACCAGTCGAATGGGGGCTGAGACCCAGTACTTC.